This T cell receptor beta chain was identified in a study of blood T cells in healthy people across ages. This clonotype was counted ten times or more. This CDR3 is 13 amino acids long. Trimming cost V 2 bases and J 7 bases, with 12 bases left between them. Germline CDR1 and CDR2: DFQATT and SNEGSKA (reference sequence). The use of a sample-barcoded 5' primer and a J-beta primer mix characterized a second PCR of roughly 7 to 11 cycles. Researchers report that a template-switch adaptor with 12 random nucleotides tagged each cDNA molecule. TCRdb processed the 5' RACE reads anew with MiXCR; each CDR3 protein has one entry. The sample contains hundreds of thousands of distinct CDR3 sequences, around half of which appear only once. Each donor had 8.5 to 10 milliliters of peripheral blood drawn. PBMCs, at least 6 million per sample, were isolated. Extraction of total RNA produced a minimum of 5 micrograms from each sample.

This receptor was obtained from a woman aged 55 to 70 in good health. This chain joins TRBV20-1 and TRBJ2-1; the D call may be TRBD1 or TRBD2 (5 bases each). Input material: blood. CDR3 amino acids: CSARLGRVNEQFF. The CDR3 nucleotides read TGCAGTGCTAGACTGGGACGGGTTAATGAGCAGTTCTTC.